Listed below are T cell receptor beta chains from one sample, sequenced in a study of long-term antiretroviral therapy in people with HIV. Method: immunoSEQ multiplex PCR; TCRdb's copy keeps in-frame clones and lacks some. Counted here are some 35,000 clones, approximately 85% occurring once; the ten biggest clones make up roughly 10%. Sequencing used unsorted PBMCs, obtained 2.2 years after starting antiretroviral therapy. These receptors all stem from a man aged 18 to 29 with HIV. The CDR3 runs from the conserved cysteine through the conserved F or W. The D gene is left open where the match is weak. Only some rows state a clone size, as once, few, many or a class for expanded clones.

size	V	D	J	CDR3	DNA
NA	TRBV7-3	NA	TRBJ2-2	CATRQLPNTGELFF	TGTGCCACCCGACAGCTCCCGAACACCGGGGAGCTGTTTTTT
NA	TRBV7-9	TRBD1	TRBJ1-2	CASSQGTGSMDYGYTF	TGTGCCAGCAGCCAGGGGACAGGGTCGATGGACTATGGCTACACCTTC
NA	TRBV5-4	NA	TRBJ2-1	CASSLAKGLRDEQFF	TGTGCCAGCAGCTTGGCCAAGGGGCTGCGGGATGAGCAGTTCTTC
NA	TRBV15	NA	TRBJ1-3	CATSRTALEGGNTIYF	TGTGCCACCAGCAGGACCGCTTTGGAGGGAGGAAACACCATATATTTT
NA	TRBV11-2	NA	TRBJ2-7	CASSLGIVYEQYF	TGTGCCAGCAGCTTAGGAATTGTGTACGAGCAGTACTTC
NA	TRBV9	TRBD1	TRBJ1-3	CASSPPGQLFGNTIYF	TGTGCCAGCAGCCCTCCGGGACAGCTTTTTGGAAACACCATATATTTT
NA	TRBV28	TRBD1	TRBJ1-2	CASSLGTGYGYTF	TGTGCCAGCAGTTTAGGGACAGGCTATGGCTACACCTTC
NA	TRBV19	NA	TRBJ1-5	CASSVSGTRLIFKPQHF	TGTGCCAGTAGTGTCAGCGGGACACGCCTAATTTTTAAGCCCCAGCATTTT
NA	TRBV7-9	TRBD1	TRBJ2-5	CASSSQPGGEETQYF	TGTGCCAGCAGCTCTCAGCCAGGGGGCGAAGAGACCCAGTACTTC
NA	TRBV11-2	TRBD2	TRBJ2-7	CASSLSTSGTLRFFYEQYF	TGTGCCAGCAGCCTTTCGACTAGCGGGACCCTCCGGTTTTTCTACGAGCAGTACTTC
NA	TRBV30	NA	TRBJ1-4	CAWIAESNEKLFF	TGTGCCTGGATCGCGGAGTCAAATGAAAAACTGTTTTTT
NA	TRBV10-3	TRBD1	TRBJ1-1	CASRDRVYTEAFF	TGTGCCTCCCGGGACAGGGTGTACACTGAAGCTTTCTTT
few	TRBV4-2	NA	TRBJ1-6	CASSQGTANSPLHF	TGTGCCAGCAGCCAAGGGACAGCTAATTCACCCCTCCACTTT
NA	TRBV30	NA	TRBJ2-1	CAWSVGPHEQFF	TGTGCCTGGAGTGTAGGGCCACATGAGCAGTTCTTC
NA	TRBV28	NA	TRBJ2-7	CASSGHRDLSSYEQYF	TGTGCCAGCAGTGGCCACCGGGACCTCTCGAGCTACGAGCAGTACTTC
NA	TRBV9	TRBD1	TRBJ1-2	CASSVARGRYGYTF	TGTGCCAGCAGCGTAGCCAGGGGGCGTTATGGCTACACCTTC
NA	TRBV28	TRBD2	TRBJ2-1	CASLTSGVYNEQFF	TGTGCCAGTCTTACTAGCGGAGTCTACAATGAGCAGTTCTTC
NA	TRBV28	NA	TRBJ1-2	CASSPVGRPIGHIIKYGYTF	TGTGCCAGCAGCCCCGTGGGTAGGCCCATCGGCCACATCATCAAATATGGCTACACCTTC
once	TRBV27	NA	TRBJ1-1	CASSLSRMNTEAFF	TGTGCCAGCAGTTTAAGCAGGATGAACACTGAAGCTTTCTTT
NA	TRBV7-2	TRBD1	TRBJ2-2	CASSGPGQGGTGELFF	TGTGCCAGCAGTGGACCGGGACAGGGAGGGACCGGGGAGCTGTTTTTT
NA	TRBV19	NA	TRBJ2-5	CASSIPGAGQETQYF	TGTGCCAGTAGTATTCCGGGAGCAGGACAAGAGACCCAGTACTTC
NA	TRBV7-2	NA	TRBJ1-1	CASSPGPYTEAFF	TGTGCCAGCAGTCCCGGGCCCTACACTGAAGCTTTCTTT
NA	TRBV11-1	NA	TRBJ1-3	CASTDSFSGNTIYF	TGTGCCAGCACTGATTCCTTCTCTGGAAACACCATATATTTT
once	TRBV6-1	TRBD1	TRBJ2-7	CASSEGGGADEQYF	TGTGCCAGCAGTGAAGGAGGGGGCGCAGACGAGCAGTACTTC
NA	TRBV7-9	NA	TRBJ2-2	CASSKMVLTGNTGELFF	TGTGCCAGCAGCAAAATGGTTCTAACGGGCAACACCGGGGAGCTGTTTTTT
NA	TRBV5-4	NA	TRBJ1-2	CASSLSRGGGYGYTF	TGTGCCAGCAGCTTATCCAGGGGAGGAGGCTATGGCTACACCTTC
NA	TRBV29-1	NA	TRBJ2-7	CSVRPDSYEQYF	TGCAGCGTGCGACCGGACTCCTACGAGCAGTACTTC
NA	TRBV5-5	NA	TRBJ1-1	CAGLDRTNEAFF	TGTGCCGGACTGGACCGGACTAATGAAGCTTTCTTT
NA	TRBV4-1	NA	TRBJ2-7	CASSPEPGRTVDEQYF	TGCGCCAGCAGCCCAGAACCGGGCCGGACTGTGGACGAGCAGTACTTC
NA	TRBV7-8	TRBD1	TRBJ1-5	CASSTDRVSNQPQHF	TGTGCCAGCAGCACCGACAGGGTTAGCAATCAGCCCCAGCATTTT